Detailed here is one T cell receptor (beta chain). As yet, its antigen is unknown. Amplification used 60 Vbeta primers and 13 Jbeta primers. TCRdb keeps only in-frame clones here, not all; method: immunoSEQ multiplex PCR. The table includes 210,000 or so clones, roughly 80% detected once. Everyone who donated was a healthy bone marrow donor. This entry is derived from a study of cytomegalovirus exposure and HLA in healthy donors. Notes on the study in general: Reports credit the classifier with highly specific, highly sensitive diagnosis of cytomegalovirus status. A missense DCLRE1C variant was associated with V- and J-gene trimming of TCR beta chains in a later analysis, and an independent cohort replicated the association.

This CDR3 has 15 residues. V was cut by 1 base and J by 6 bases, with 14 bases left in between. In germline, CDR1 is SGHNT, CDR2 YYREEE (reference sequence). The chain uses TRBV5-4 and TRBJ2-1; D is perhaps TRBD2 (6 bases). This TCR came from a girl aged 2-10 years in good health and CMV-seronegative. The specimen sequenced was PBMCs. The CDR3 DNA is TGTGCCAGCAGCTTGAAGGTAGGGGAGGTCAATGAGCAGTTCTTC. As protein: CASSLKVGEVNEQFF.